This T cell receptor beta chain was identified during a study of blood T cell repertoires in COVID-19 (dated by TCRdb to the early 2020s). In terms of the full investigation: Collaborator samples came from the United States, Italy and Spain and covered acute and convalescent phases of COVID-19. HLA class I and class II types, where available, came from metadata supplied by the sample provider rather than from assay-based typing. The repertoires were made available in a free public database intended to serve as a resource for research on the immune response to SARS-CoV-2. A de-identified subject ID, COVID-19 status, age in years and sex were almost always included in the sample metadata. Deeply sampled blood TCRbeta repertoires from subjects exposed to, actively infected with, or recovered from COVID-19 were included in the dataset. The prospective study material was composed of cDNA or gDNA derived from T cells, B-cell-depleted T cells, or PBMCs. Samples came from the ongoing ImmuneRACE study (first 160 participants) plus 1,254 subjects from 6 global collaborators.

Participants in the prospective study were aged roughly 18 to 100 years, lived in some 24 United States geographic areas, and enrolled through a virtual design. In the prospective study, cohorts were assigned on the basis of participant-reported clinical history obtained from a screening survey and a study questionnaire. Recovered participants in ImmuneRACE Cohort 3 were defined by two consecutive negative NP/OP PCR tests, clearance by a healthcare professional, or resolution of symptoms. Mobile phlebotomists in the prospective study collected whole blood, serum and a nasopharyngeal or oropharyngeal swab from every participant. Participants in the prospective study had the option to provide additional blood draws and questionnaires over an approximately two-month period. Prospective study blood samples were shipped either frozen or at room temperature before DNA extraction. V loses 6 bases, J loses 0 bases, and the germline ends lie 12 bases apart. From cysteine to phenylalanine, the CDR3 is 15 amino acids long. The CDR3 DNA has 45 bases and is translated from base 1. CDR1 and CDR2 are drawn from the germline V gene: MNHEY, SVGAGI.

Results the study describes overall, beyond this receptor: How much clinical and demographic metadata was included differed by source and by participant, and the metadata was provided uncurated.

This clone was observed a single time. Its antigen is currently not known. Per-base quality was not reported, and no clone a single base away is much larger than it. The immunoSEQ Assay, a bias-controlled multiplex PCR, was used to amplify TCRbeta CDR3 regions from genomic DNA. The published analysis was carried out like this. Within the assay, amplification of reference gene primers was used to estimate how many nucleated cells each sample contained. Sequence reads were collapsed and filtered to measure the absolute abundance of every unique TCRbeta CDR3 rearrangement. For each sample, productive Simpson clonality was calculated as the square root of Simpson's diversity index across productive rearrangements. The table was pulled from immuneACCESS by TCRdb, which kept in-frame rearrangements only. Such tables lose some clones; where checked, under half of the loss comes from unresolved V genes, and the rest has no known cause. V, J and clone size derive from that table, while D and trimming were established from the DNA sequence. The table for this sample lists 250,000 to 350,000 clones; approximately 86% of them were counted only once. The ten most abundant clones make up more than 8.5% of the sample.

The chain uses TRBV6-5 and TRBJ1-3; the D gene lacks a confident call. The sample comprised PBMCs or T cells enriched from blood (not recorded which). The clonotype was recovered from a woman aged 18-30 years who had recovered from COVID-19. The base sequence is TGTGCCAGCAGGCAAGACGGGGTCTCTGGAAACACCATATATTTT. Protein translation: CASRQDGVSGNTIYF.